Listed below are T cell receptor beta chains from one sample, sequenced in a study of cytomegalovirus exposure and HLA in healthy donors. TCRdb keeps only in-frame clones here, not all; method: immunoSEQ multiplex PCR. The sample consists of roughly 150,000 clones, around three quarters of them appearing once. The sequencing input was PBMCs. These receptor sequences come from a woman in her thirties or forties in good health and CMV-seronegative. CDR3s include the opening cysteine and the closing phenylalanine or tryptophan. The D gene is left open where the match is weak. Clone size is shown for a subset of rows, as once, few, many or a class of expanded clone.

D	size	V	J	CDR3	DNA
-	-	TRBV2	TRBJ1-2	CASSGGGNAISGYTF	TGTGCCAGCAGTGGGGGGGGGAATGCTATAAGTGGCTACACCTTC
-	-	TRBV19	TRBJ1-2	CASSPGSDRWTYYGYTF	TGTGCCAGTAGTCCCGGCTCGGACAGATGGACCTACTATGGCTACACCTTC
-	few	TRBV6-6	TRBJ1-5	CASSSPEDQPQHF	TGTGCCAGCAGTTCCCCTGAGGATCAGCCCCAGCATTTT
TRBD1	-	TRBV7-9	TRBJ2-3	CASSLAGTGTTDTQYF	TGTGCCAGCAGCTTGGCTGGGACAGGGACGACAGATACGCAGTATTTT
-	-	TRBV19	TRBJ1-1	CASSGGGVNTEAFF	TGTGCCAGTAGTGGGGGGGGCGTGAACACTGAAGCTTTCTTT
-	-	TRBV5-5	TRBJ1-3	CASSLVGLDSGNTIYF	TGTGCCAGCAGCTTGGTTGGCCTTGACAGCGGAAACACCATATATTTT
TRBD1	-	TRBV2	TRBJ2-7	CASSQGQGSYEQYF	TGTGCCAGCAGTCAAGGACAGGGTTCCTACGAGCAGTACTTC
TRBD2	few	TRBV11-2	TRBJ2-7	CASSLAGGSYEQYF	TGTGCCAGCAGCTTAGCGGGGGGCTCCTACGAGCAGTACTTC
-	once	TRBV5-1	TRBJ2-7	CASSDVGEWEQYF	TGCGCCAGCAGCGACGTCGGGGAATGGGAGCAGTACTTC
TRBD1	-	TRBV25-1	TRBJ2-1	CASSKTQGAYRSNEQFF	TGTGCCAGCAGTAAAACTCAGGGGGCGTATCGTTCCAATGAGCAGTTCTTC
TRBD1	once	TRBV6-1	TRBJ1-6	CASSEVGTVKSPLHF	TGTGCCAGCAGTGAAGTGGGGACAGTCAAGTCACCCCTCCACTTT
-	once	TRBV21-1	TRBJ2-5	CASSNHSPGTGPEETQYF	TGTGCCAGCAGCAACCACAGTCCCGGGACAGGACCTGAAGAGACCCAGTACTTC
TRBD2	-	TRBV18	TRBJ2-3	CASSPASGGAPSQYF	TGTGCCAGCTCACCAGCTAGCGGGGGGGCCCCCTCGCAGTATTTT
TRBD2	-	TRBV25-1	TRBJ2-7	CASSPPGTSGIYEQYF	TGTGCCAGCAGTCCTCCCGGGACTAGCGGAATCTACGAGCAGTACTTC
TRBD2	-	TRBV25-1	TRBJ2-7	CASSDAASGVYEQYF	TGTGCCAGCAGTGATGCCGCTAGCGGGGTATACGAGCAGTACTTC
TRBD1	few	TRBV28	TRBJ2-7	CASSSPGQGSYEQYF	TGTGCCAGCAGTTCCCCGGGACAGGGATCCTACGAGCAGTACTTC
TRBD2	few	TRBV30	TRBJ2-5	CAWRSGGARETQYF	TGTGCCTGGAGGAGCGGGGGGGCGAGGGAGACCCAGTACTTC
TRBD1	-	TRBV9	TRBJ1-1	CASSPSGQMNTEAFF	TGTGCCAGCAGCCCATCGGGACAGATGAACACTGAAGCTTTCTTT
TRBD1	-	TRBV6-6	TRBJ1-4	CASSGWDRGSEKLFF	TGTGCCAGCAGTGGATGGGACAGGGGGAGTGAAAAACTGTTTTTT
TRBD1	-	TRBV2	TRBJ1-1	CASSLQGVGYTEAFF	TGTGCCAGCAGTCTACAGGGGGTCGGGTACACTGAAGCTTTCTTT
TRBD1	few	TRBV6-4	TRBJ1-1	CASSLEQGDTEAFF	TGTGCCAGCAGTTTAGAACAGGGGGACACTGAAGCTTTCTTT
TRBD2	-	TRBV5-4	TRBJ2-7	CASSFGTSGFYEQYF	TGTGCCAGCAGCTTTGGGACTAGCGGTTTCTACGAGCAGTACTTC
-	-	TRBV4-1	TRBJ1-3	CASRADTGSGNTIYF	TGCGCCAGCAGAGCCGATACAGGGTCGGGAAACACCATATATTTT
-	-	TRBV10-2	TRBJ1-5	CASGQLYSPQHF	TGCGCCAGCGGACAGTTGTATTCCCCCCAGCATTTT
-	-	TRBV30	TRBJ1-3	CAWSVVLRDTIYF	TGTGCCTGGAGTGTAGTTCTGCGGGACACCATATATTTT
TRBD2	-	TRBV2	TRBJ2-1	CASSVSGAGEQFF	TGTGCCAGCAGTGTGTCGGGAGCGGGAGAGCAGTTCTTC
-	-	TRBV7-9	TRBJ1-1	CSSSWAGGSWNTEAFF	TGTTCCAGCAGCTGGGCCGGGGGAAGCTGGAACACTGAAGCTTTCTTT
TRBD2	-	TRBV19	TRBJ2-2	CASSNLGEYLADHANTGELFF	TGTGCCAGTAGCAACCTCGGGGAATATCTAGCGGACCACGCGAACACCGGGGAGCTGTTTTTT
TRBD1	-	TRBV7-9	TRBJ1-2	CASNAQGTGGPYGYTF	TGTGCCAGCAACGCCCAGGGGACAGGGGGCCCCTATGGCTACACCTTC
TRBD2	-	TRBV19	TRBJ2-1	CATELAGGGYFEQFF	TGTGCCACCGAACTAGCGGGAGGGGGATACTTTGAGCAGTTCTTC
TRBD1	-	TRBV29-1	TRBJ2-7	CSVAPRTGTTYEQYF	TGCAGCGTTGCCCCGAGGACAGGGACAACCTACGAGCAGTACTTC
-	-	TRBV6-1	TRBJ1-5	CASSEGDSLGNQPQHF	TGTGCCAGCAGTGAAGGTGACAGCCTCGGCAATCAGCCCCAGCATTTT
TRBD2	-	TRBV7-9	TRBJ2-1	CSSSPPGLAGGFNEQFF	TGTTCCAGCAGCCCACCCGGACTAGCGGGAGGATTCAATGAGCAGTTCTTC
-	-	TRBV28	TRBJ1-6	CASIFGQHNSPLHF	TGTGCCAGCATTTTTGGACAGCATAATTCACCCCTCCACTTT
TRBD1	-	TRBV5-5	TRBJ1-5	CASSLAGTEYSNQPQHF	TGTGCCAGCAGCTTGGCAGGGACAGAATATAGCAATCAGCCCCAGCATTTT
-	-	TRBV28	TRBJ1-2	CASRATVYGYTF	TGTGCCAGCAGAGCGACGGTCTATGGCTACACCTTC
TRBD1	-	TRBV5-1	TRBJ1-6	CASSRTGTGATHNSPLHF	TGCGCCAGCAGCCGGACCGGAACAGGGGCGACCCACAATTCACCCCTCCACTTT
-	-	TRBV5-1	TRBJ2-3	CASRRTSTDTQYF	TGCGCCAGCAGGCGGACTAGCACAGATACGCAGTATTTT
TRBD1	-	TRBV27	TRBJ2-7	CASSLPGQATYEQYF	TGTGCCAGCAGTTTACCGGGACAGGCGACCTACGAGCAGTACTTC
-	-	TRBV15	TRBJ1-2	CATSSLTNYGYTF	TGTGCCACCAGCAGCCTTACTAACTATGGCTACACCTTC
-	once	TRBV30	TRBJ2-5	CAWSSGAVETQYF	TGTGCCTGGAGTTCAGGGGCTGTGGAGACCCAGTACTTC
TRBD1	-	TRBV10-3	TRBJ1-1	CAISSSQGQGNTEAFF	TGTGCCATCAGTTCATCACAGGGGCAGGGGAACACTGAAGCTTTCTTT
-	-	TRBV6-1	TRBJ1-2	CASSNGGQYGYTF	TGTGCCAGCAGCAACGGGGGTCAGTATGGCTACACCTTC
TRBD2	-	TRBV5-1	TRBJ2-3	CASSPSSGRGDTQYF	TGCGCCAGCAGCCCATCTAGCGGGAGGGGAGATACGCAGTATTTT
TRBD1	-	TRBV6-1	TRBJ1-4	CASSAQGAITNEKLFF	TGTGCCAGCAGTGCACAGGGGGCGATAACTAATGAAAAACTGTTTTTT
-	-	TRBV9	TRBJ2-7	CASSRKGGNSYEQYF	TGTGCCAGCAGCCGGAAAGGGGGAAACTCCTACGAGCAGTACTTC
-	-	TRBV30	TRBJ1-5	CAWSHYRDLNQPQHF	TGTGCCTGGAGCCACTACAGGGATCTCAATCAGCCCCAGCATTTT
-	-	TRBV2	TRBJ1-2	CASSTLGGYTF	TGTGCCAGCAGTACCCTCGGTGGCTACACCTTC
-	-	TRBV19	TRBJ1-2	CASSPKTGANYGYTF	TGTGCCAGTAGTCCAAAGACAGGAGCTAACTATGGCTACACCTTC